These 27 T cell receptor beta chains came from one sample sequenced in a study of T-cell memory formation after mild COVID-19. MiXCR, run by TCRdb on the 5' RACE reads, gives a single entry per CDR3 protein. The profile shows tens of thousands of distinct CDR3 sequences, 5.5% to 8.5% of them singletons. The specimen was PBMCs or a T cell subset sorted from them (not recorded which). These receptors all come from an adult who had mild COVID-19 (a few samples of this study predate the infection). Cell type and time point are not known.

This clonotype was found a few times. This chain uses TRBV7-3 with TRBJ2-1; the D is unclear. The CDR3 totals 13 residues. V shed 0 bases and J shed 6 bases, with 6 bases lying between them. CDR1 is SGHTA and CDR2 is FQGTGA in the germline V gene. This CDR3 reads CASSLTRTNEQFF. The CDR3 DNA follows: TGTGCCAGCAGCTTAACGCGTACCAATGAGCAGTTCTTC.

This clonotype occurred many times. The V call is TRBV7-6, the J call TRBJ2-1; D not resolved. Germline CDR1 SGHVS, CDR2 FNYEAQ. The CDR3 totals 17 residues. The V gene lost 3 bases and the J gene lost 1 base, with 16 bases spanning the gap. For the CDR3, the DNA is TGTGCCAGCAGCTTGGCCACAGCTGGTGGGTCCTACAATGAGCAGTTCTTC. Translating it yields CASSLATAGGSYNEQFF.

This clonotype was counted at least ten times. The chain has TRBV12-3 or TRBV12-4 and TRBJ1-1; D remains ambiguous. V lost 4 bases and J 7 bases, leaving 13 bases between the germline ends. The CDR3 is made up of 13 amino acids. CDR3 bases: TGTGCCAGCAGTTCCCCCCAAATGAGTGAAGCTTTCTTT. Translating it yields CASSSPQMSEAFF.

The chain has TRBV5-8 and TRBJ2-3; the D gene is possibly TRBD2 (6 bases). Trimming took 5 bases from V and 0 from J, leaving 16 bases between them. The germline V gene encodes CDR1 SGHTS and CDR2 YDEGEE. This CDR3 contains 16 residues. The CDR3 reads CASRSPGLRSTDTQYF. The CDR3 nucleotides are TGTGCCAGCAGATCCCCGGGACTGAGAAGCACAGATACGCAGTATTTT.

This clonotype was counted at least ten times. The chain uses TRBV27 and TRBJ2-7; no definite D call. Germline loops: CDR1 MNHEY, CDR2 SMNVEV (reference sequence). V was clipped by 1 base and J by 3 bases, with 7 bases between them. The CDR3 contains 13 residues. The CDR3 sequence is CASSLWASYEQYF. In DNA, the CDR3 is TGTGCCAGCAGTTTATGGGCCAGCTACGAGCAGTACTTC.

Only a few counts were recorded for this clonotype. V gene TRBV19 combines with J gene TRBJ2-2; possible D gene TRBD2, 6 bases. Germline CDR1 and CDR2: LNHDA and SQIVND (reference sequence). The CDR3 is made up of 13 amino acids. The germline V and J ends were trimmed by 7 bases and 4 bases, with 10 bases remaining between them. The CDR3 region has the DNA TGTGCCAGTAAACCGGGGGTCACCGGGGAGCTGTTTTTT. It encodes CASKPGVTGELFF.

The chain carries TRBV14 and TRBJ1-6; 7 bases map to TRBD1. Germline V gives CDR1 SGHDN, CDR2 FVKESK. This CDR3 region has 15 residues. V lost 3 bases to trimming and J lost 8 bases; unmatched junction nucleotides: 7. The CDR3 bases are TGTGCCAGCAGCCACCGACAGGGTTTCGATTCACCCCTCCACTTT. This gives the protein CASSHRQGFDSPLHF.

This clonotype was detected ten times or more. V usage is TRBV5-1 and J usage is TRBJ2-5; 7 nucleotides match TRBD2. The CDR3 is 14 amino acids. J lost 2 bases, V lost 4 bases, and 5 bases had no gene match. Germline assignment: CDR1 SGHRS and CDR2 YFSETQ. CDR3 in amino acids: CASSGNSGQETQYF. The CDR3 DNA reads TGCGCCAGCAGCGGGAATAGCGGGCAAGAGACCCAGTACTTC.

This clonotype was counted between two and nine times. J is TRBJ1-2 and V is TRBV2; 8 bases agree with TRBD1. Per the germline V gene, CDR1 is SNHLY and CDR2 is FYNNEI. This CDR3 has 15 residues. The V segment lost 6 bases and the J segment 8 bases; nucleotides outside the gene matches: 14. The CDR3 nucleotides are TGTGCCAGCAGAGAATCGGGACAGGACGTTCGGGGCTACACCTTC. Its protein is CASRESGQDVRGYTF.

V gene TRBV28 combines with J gene TRBJ1-2; D might be TRBD1 (6 bases). The CDR3 is made up of 15 amino acids. V lost 6 bases, J lost 0 bases, and 14 bases lay in between. Germline-derived CDR1 and CDR2 are MDHEN and SYDVKM. This CDR3 is CASRGTRTSNYGYTF. In DNA, the CDR3 is TGTGCCAGCAGAGGGACACGGACATCTAACTATGGCTACACCTTC.

This clonotype was detected many times. The chain is built from TRBV7-8 and TRBJ1-2; possible D gene TRBD1, 6 bases. CDR1 SGHVS and CDR2 FQNEAQ come from the germline V gene. Trimming removed 4 bases at V and 7 bases at J, with 16 bases between. There are 14 residues in the CDR3. CDR3 sequence reads: CASSSYRVGLGYTF. The CDR3, as DNA: TGTGCCAGCAGCTCATACAGGGTAGGGCTTGGCTACACCTTC.

This clonotype was picked up many times. The rearrangement links TRBV28 to TRBJ1-2; D unclear. Looked up from germline, CDR1 is MDHEN and CDR2 is SYDVKM. V shed 2 bases and J shed 7 bases, with 11 bases lying between them. This CDR3 region has 13 residues. The chain's CDR3 is CASSLPAVVGYTF. The DNA of the CDR3 is TGTGCCAGCAGTTTACCGGCCGTAGTTGGCTACACCTTC.

In this sample, this clonotype turned up many times. The chain recombines TRBV20-1 with TRBJ2-3, with D possibly called TRBD1 or TRBD2 (5 bases each). Germline V gene data show CDR1 as DFQATT and CDR2 as SNEGSKA (reference sequence). This CDR3 comprises 15 residues. The V end lost 0 bases, the J end lost 3 bases, and 13 bases lay between the germline ends. The CDR3 nucleotides read TGCAGTGCTAGAGAACTAGAAAGGGGTACAGATACGCAGTATTTT. It encodes CSARELERGTDTQYF.

This clonotype was counted between two and nine times. The J gene is TRBJ1-2, the V gene TRBV6-5, with D unresolved. V gave up 5 bases and J gave up 7 bases, with 11 bases separating them. Germline loops: CDR1 MNHEY, CDR2 SVGAGI. The CDR3 totals 12 residues. The CDR3, as DNA: TGTGCCAGCAGTGGGAGGAAGGCTGGCTACACCTTC. Translating it yields CASSGRKAGYTF.

This clonotype appeared many times. The rearrangement uses TRBV5-1 and TRBJ1-5; D remains unclear. Germline V gene sequence: CDR1 SGHRS, CDR2 YFSETQ. The CDR3 covers 15 residues. Trimming pared 2 bases from V and 2 bases from J, leaving 11 bases between. CDR3 region: CASSLSGIGNQPQHF. CDR3 nucleotides: TGCGCCAGCAGCTTATCGGGGATTGGCAATCAGCCCCAGCATTTT.

The genes are TRBV20-1 and TRBJ2-7, with TRBD1 matching 10 bases. Germline lookup yields CDR1 DFQATT and CDR2 SNEGSKA (reference sequence). The junction had 13 bases not matched to a gene; V was cut back by 5 bases and J by 3 bases. The CDR3 is made up of 16 amino acids. CDR3 in DNA: TGCAGTGCTTCCGGGACAGGGGCTCCCAGGGGCTACGAGCAGTACTTC. Its translation is CSASGTGAPRGYEQYF.

This clonotype was seen ten or more times. V and J are TRBV18 and TRBJ2-7; 11 nucleotides align to TRBD2. Germline CDR1 reads KGHSH; CDR2 reads LQKENI. This CDR3 is 16 amino acids long. The junction had 11 bases not matched to a gene; V was cut back by 3 bases and J by 7 bases. The CDR3 here is CASSPRLAGRFVEQYF. The CDR3, as DNA: TGTGCCAGCTCACCGAGACTAGCGGGAAGGTTTGTGGAGCAGTACTTC.

A few counts support this clonotype. The chain joins TRBV19 to TRBJ2-2; either TRBD1 or TRBD2 may fit D (5 bases each). This CDR3 spans 16 amino acids. With 7 bases removed from V and 0 bases from J, the gap between germline ends came to 15 bases. Germline V gene lookup returns CDR1 LNHDA and CDR2 SQIVND (reference sequence). This chain's CDR3 is CASMRFLGANTGELFF. CDR3 bases: TGTGCCAGTATGCGTTTCCTGGGGGCGAACACCGGGGAGCTGTTTTTT.

This clonotype was found many times. The rearrangement uses TRBV7-9 and TRBJ2-3, with 9 bases matching TRBD2. Trimming at V came to 6 bases and at J to 5 bases, leaving 9 bases not matched to a gene. The CDR3 consists of 15 residues. Germline CDR1 and CDR2: SEHNR and FQNEAQ (reference sequence). This CDR3 is CASRTGTSPGDTQYF. The CDR3, as DNA: TGTGCCAGCAGGACGGGGACTAGCCCAGGAGATACGCAGTATTTT.

The genes are TRBV29-1 and TRBJ2-2, with no clear D. The germline gives CDR1 SQVTM, CDR2 ANQGSEA. The CDR3 has 14 amino acids. With 7 bases removed from V and 6 bases from J, the gap between germline ends came to 18 bases. CDR3 residues: CSATELRVAGELFF. The CDR3 region has the DNA TGCAGCGCCACTGAGTTACGGGTGGCCGGGGAGCTGTTTTTT.

There are many counts of this clonotype. The chain joins TRBV10-3 to TRBJ2-7; 9 bases are a match to TRBD1. The CDR3 loop spans 14 amino acids. Germline CDR1 reads ENHRY; CDR2 reads SYGVKD. Trimming cost V 3 bases and J 4 bases; bases outside gene matches: 4. CDR3 residues: CAISEGTGRYEQYF. The CDR3 coding sequence is TGTGCCATCAGTGAAGGGACAGGGAGGTACGAGCAGTACTTC.

This clonotype was detected ten times or more. V usage is TRBV7-2 and J usage is TRBJ2-3, with 12 positions matching TRBD2. J was trimmed by 5 bases and V by 1 base; bases with no gene match: 10. The CDR3 contains 18 residues. Germline V lookup: CDR1 SGHTA, CDR2 FQGNSA. The CDR3 is CASSLVAASGGAQDTQYF. CDR3 DNA: TGTGCCAGCAGCTTAGTAGCGGCTAGCGGGGGGGCCCAAGATACGCAGTATTTT.

This clonotype was recorded at least ten times. The V gene is TRBV5-6, the J gene TRBJ2-5; perhaps TRBD1 as D (5 bases). The CDR3 sequence is 15 residues long. The germline V gene has CDR1 SGHDT and CDR2 YYEEEE. The V and J ends lost 4 bases and 4 bases respectively, with 17 bases between them. CDR3 sequence: CASSVISTARETQYF. The CDR3 DNA follows: TGTGCCAGCAGCGTGATATCGACAGCGCGAGAGACCCAGTACTTC.

The chain carries TRBV7-3 and TRBJ2-1; D may be TRBD2 (5 bases). The CDR3 loop spans 16 amino acids. V dropped 3 bases and J dropped 2 bases, with 14 bases sitting between them. The germline CDR1 and CDR2 sequences are SGHTA and FQGTGA. Written as DNA, the CDR3 is TGTGCCAGCAGCTTGAAACGGACTTCCGCCTACAATGAGCAGTTCTTC. It specifies CASSLKRTSAYNEQFF.

The rearrangement joins TRBV20-1 to TRBJ1-6, with a weak D call TRBD1 (5 bases). The CDR3 is 16 amino acids. From germline, CDR1 is DFQATT and CDR2 SNEGSKA (reference sequence). V lost 0 bases to trimming and J lost 8 bases, with 17 bases between them. CDR3 region: CSARDQEKGGDSPLHF. In DNA form, the CDR3 reads TGCAGTGCTAGAGATCAGGAAAAGGGAGGGGATTCACCCCTCCACTTT.

There are many counts of this clonotype. The chain has TRBV4-3 and TRBJ2-7, with TRBD2 as a possible D gene (6 bases). The CDR3 has 17 residues. Germline V CDR1 and CDR2: LGHNA, YSLEER. V dropped 3 bases and J dropped 2 bases, with 20 bases sitting between them. The CDR3 DNA sequence: TGCGCCAGCAGCCAGGGGGGATTAATGACATACCCCTACGAGCAGTACTTC. This gives the protein CASSQGGLMTYPYEQYF.

The chain employs TRBV2 and TRBJ1-3; no definite D call. Germline-derived CDR1 and CDR2 are SNHLY and FYNNEI. The CDR3 is 12 amino acids. The V and J ends lost 6 bases and 4 bases respectively, with 7 bases between them. The CDR3: CASRAYGNTIYF. DNA for the CDR3: TGTGCCAGCAGGGCGTACGGAAACACCATATATTTT.